This TCR beta chain emerged from a study of control samples from healthy donors and cancer patients. Measured with immunoSEQ multiplex PCR; TCRdb has only the in-frame clones, and not every one. This table holds about 140,000 clones, about 88% found once. The CDR3 covers 13 residues. Germline CDR1 reads SGHTA; CDR2 reads FQGNSA. V lost 5 bases and J lost 0, with 5 bases in between. This rearrangement joins TRBV7-2 to TRBJ2-1; D not certain. The sequence was collected from a woman in her twenties or thirties in good health. Sequencing was done on a sample of blood. The CDR3 sequence is CASSGSSYNEQFF. The CDR3, as DNA: TGTGCCAGCAGCGGTAGCTCCTACAATGAGCAGTTCTTC.